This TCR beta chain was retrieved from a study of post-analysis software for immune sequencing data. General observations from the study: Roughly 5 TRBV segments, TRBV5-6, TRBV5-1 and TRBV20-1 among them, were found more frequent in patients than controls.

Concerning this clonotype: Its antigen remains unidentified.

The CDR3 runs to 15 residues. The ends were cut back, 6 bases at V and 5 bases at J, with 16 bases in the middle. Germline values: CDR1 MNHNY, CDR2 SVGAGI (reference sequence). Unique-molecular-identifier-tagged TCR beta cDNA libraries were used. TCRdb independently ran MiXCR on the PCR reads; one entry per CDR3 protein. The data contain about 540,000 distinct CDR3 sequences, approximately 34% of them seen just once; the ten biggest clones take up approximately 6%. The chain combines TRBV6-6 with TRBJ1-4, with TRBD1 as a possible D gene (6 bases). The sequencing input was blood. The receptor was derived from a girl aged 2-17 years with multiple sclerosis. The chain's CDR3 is CASRLTGIGNEKLFF. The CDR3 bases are TGTGCCAGCAGGCTCACAGGGATCGGGAATGAAAAACTGTTTTTT.